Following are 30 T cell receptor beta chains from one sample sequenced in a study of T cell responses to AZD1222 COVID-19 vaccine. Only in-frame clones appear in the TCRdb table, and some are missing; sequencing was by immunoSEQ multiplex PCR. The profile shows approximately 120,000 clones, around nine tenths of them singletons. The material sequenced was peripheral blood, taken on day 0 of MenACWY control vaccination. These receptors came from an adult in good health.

CDR3 in DNA: TGTGCCAGCCGGGACAGGGTTGAGGATGGCTACACCTTC. It codes for CASRDRVEDGYTF. The chain is built from TRBV6-5 and TRBJ1-2; 9 bases align to TRBD1. The CDR3 loop spans 13 amino acids. V was clipped by 8 bases and J by 6 bases; unmatched bases: 7. The V gene's germline CDR1 is MNHEY and CDR2 SVGAGI.

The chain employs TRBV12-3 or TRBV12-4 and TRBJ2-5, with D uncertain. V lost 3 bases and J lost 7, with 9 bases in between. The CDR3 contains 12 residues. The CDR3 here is CASSFLLPTQYF. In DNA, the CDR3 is TGTGCCAGCAGTTTTCTTCTGCCGACCCAGTACTTC.

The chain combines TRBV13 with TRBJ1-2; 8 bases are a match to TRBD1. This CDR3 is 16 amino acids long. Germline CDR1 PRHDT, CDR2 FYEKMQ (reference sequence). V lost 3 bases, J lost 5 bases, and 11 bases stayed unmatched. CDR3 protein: CASSFARGQGGYGYTF. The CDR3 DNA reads TGTGCCAGCAGCTTTGCCAGAGGACAGGGTGGTTATGGCTACACCTTC.

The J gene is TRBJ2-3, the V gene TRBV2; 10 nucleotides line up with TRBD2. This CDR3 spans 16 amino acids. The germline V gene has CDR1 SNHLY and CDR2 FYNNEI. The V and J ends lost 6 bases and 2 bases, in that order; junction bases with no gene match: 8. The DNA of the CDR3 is TGTGCCAGCAGCCGCACAGGACTAGCGGCCACAGATACGCAGTATTTT. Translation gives CASSRTGLAATDTQYF.

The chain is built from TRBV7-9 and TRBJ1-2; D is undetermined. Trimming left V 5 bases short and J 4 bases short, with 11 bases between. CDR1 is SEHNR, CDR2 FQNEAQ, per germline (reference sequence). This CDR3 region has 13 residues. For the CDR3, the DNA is TGTGCCAGCAGCCTCCAGACAACCTATGGCTACACCTTC. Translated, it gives CASSLQTTYGYTF. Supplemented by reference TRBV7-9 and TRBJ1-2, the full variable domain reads DTGVSQNPRHKITKRGQNVTFRCDPISEHNRLYWYRQTLGQGPEFLTYFQNEAQLEKSRLLSDRFSAERPKGSFSTLEIQRTEQGDSAMYLCASSLQTTYGYTFGSGTRLTVV.

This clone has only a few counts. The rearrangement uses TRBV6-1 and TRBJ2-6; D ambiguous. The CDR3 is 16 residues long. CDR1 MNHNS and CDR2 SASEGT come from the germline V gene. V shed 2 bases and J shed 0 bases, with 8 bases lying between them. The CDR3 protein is CASSEKSGSGANVLTF. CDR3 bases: TGTGCCAGCAGTGAAAAGTCAGGCTCTGGGGCCAACGTCCTGACTTTC.

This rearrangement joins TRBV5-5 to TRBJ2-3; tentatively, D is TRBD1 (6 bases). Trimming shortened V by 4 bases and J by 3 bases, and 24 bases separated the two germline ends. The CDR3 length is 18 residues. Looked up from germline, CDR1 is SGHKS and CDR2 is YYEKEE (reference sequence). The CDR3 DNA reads TGTGCCAGCAGCCACCAACCGCTAATCGGGACAAATACAGATACGCAGTATTTT. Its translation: CASSHQPLIGTNTDTQYF.

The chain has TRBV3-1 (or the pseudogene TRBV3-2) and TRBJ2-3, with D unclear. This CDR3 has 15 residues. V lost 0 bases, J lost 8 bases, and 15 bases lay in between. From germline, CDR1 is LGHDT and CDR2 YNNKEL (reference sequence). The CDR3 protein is CASSQDLTDEGTQYF. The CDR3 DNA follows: TGTGCCAGCAGCCAAGACCTGACCGATGAAGGTACGCAGTATTTT.

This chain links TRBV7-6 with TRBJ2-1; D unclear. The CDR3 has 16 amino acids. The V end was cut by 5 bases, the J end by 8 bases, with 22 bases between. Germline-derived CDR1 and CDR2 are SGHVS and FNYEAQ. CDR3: CASSLTSQRHGDEQFF. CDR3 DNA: TGTGCCAGCAGCCTAACTTCCCAGCGCCATGGAGATGAGCAGTTCTTC. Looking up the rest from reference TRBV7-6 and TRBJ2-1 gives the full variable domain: GAGVSQSPRYKVTKRGQDVALRCDPISGHVSLYWYRQALGQGPEFLTYFNYEAQQDKSGLPNDRFSAERPEGSISTLTIQRTEQRDSAMYRCASSLTSQRHGDEQFFGPGTRLTVL.

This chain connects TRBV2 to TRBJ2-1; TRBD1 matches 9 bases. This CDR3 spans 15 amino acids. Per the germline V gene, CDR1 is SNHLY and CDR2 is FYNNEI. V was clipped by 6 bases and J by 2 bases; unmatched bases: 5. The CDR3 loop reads CASRARQGAYNEQFF. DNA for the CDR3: TGTGCCAGCAGGGCCCGACAGGGGGCCTACAATGAGCAGTTCTTC.

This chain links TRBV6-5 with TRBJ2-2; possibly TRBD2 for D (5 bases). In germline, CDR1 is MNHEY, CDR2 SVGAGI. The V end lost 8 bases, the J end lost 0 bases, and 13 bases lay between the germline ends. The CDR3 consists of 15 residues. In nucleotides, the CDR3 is TGTGCCAGCTTCCCCCCGGGGTCGAACACCGGGGAGCTGTTTTTT. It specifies CASFPPGSNTGELFF.

CDR3 nucleotide sequence: TGTGCCAGCAGTGACAGGGCGGAGGGGTACAATGAGCAGTTCTTC. Amino acids: CASSDRAEGYNEQFF. V and J are TRBV6-4 and TRBJ2-1, with D perhaps matching TRBD2 (6 bases). The CDR3 consists of 15 residues. Trimming stripped 2 bases from V and 4 bases from J, with 12 bases between. Per the germline V gene, CDR1 is MRHNA and CDR2 is SNTAGT.

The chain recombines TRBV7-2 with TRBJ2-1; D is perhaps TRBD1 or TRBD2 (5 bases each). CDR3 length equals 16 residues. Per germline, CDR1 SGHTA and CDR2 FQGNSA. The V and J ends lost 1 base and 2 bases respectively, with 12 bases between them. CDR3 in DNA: TGTGCCAGCAGCTTAGAACTAGGGACCCCCTACAATGAGCAGTTCTTC. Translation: CASSLELGTPYNEQFF.

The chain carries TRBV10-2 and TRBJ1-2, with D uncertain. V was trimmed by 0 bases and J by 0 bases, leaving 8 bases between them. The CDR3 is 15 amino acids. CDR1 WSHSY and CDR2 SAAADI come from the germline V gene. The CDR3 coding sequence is TGCGCCAGCAGTGAGTCGGGGAGGTCTAACTATGGCTACACCTTC. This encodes CASSESGRSNYGYTF.

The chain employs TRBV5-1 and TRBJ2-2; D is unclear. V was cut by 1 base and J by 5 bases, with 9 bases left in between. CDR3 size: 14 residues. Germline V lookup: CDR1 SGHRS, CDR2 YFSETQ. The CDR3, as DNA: TGCGCCAGCAGCTTGAGGGTATTTACCGGGGAGCTGTTTTTT. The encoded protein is CASSLRVFTGELFF.

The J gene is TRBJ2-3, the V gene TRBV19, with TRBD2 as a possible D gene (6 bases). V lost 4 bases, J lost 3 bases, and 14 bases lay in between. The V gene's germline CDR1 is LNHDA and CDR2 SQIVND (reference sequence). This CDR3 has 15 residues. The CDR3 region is CASSTTKGGTDTQYF. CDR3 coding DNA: TGTGCCAGTAGTACAACCAAGGGAGGTACAGATACGCAGTATTTT.

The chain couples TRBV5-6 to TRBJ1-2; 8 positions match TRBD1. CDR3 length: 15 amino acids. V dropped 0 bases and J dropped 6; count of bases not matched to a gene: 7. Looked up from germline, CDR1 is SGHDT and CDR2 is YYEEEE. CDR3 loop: CASSLELRGHDGYTF. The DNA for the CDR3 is TGTGCCAGCAGCTTGGAGCTCAGGGGGCATGATGGCTACACCTTC.

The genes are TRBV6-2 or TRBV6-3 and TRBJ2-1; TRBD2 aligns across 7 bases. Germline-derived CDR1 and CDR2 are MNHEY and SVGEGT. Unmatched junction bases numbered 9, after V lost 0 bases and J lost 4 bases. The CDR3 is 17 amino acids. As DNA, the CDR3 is TGTGCCAGCAGTTACTCCGGGCCAGCGGGAATTTACAATGAGCAGTTCTTC. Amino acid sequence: CASSYSGPAGIYNEQFF.

CDR3 coding DNA: TGCAGTGCTAGTAGGGACTCAGGATCCTCTTACGAGCAGTACTTC. Residues: CSASRDSGSSYEQYF. This chain links TRBV20-1 with TRBJ2-7; maybe TRBD2 (6 bases). Germline V gene sequence: CDR1 DFQATT, CDR2 SNEGSKA (reference sequence). The CDR3 runs to 15 residues. The V end was cut by 3 bases, the J end by 4 bases, with 19 bases between.

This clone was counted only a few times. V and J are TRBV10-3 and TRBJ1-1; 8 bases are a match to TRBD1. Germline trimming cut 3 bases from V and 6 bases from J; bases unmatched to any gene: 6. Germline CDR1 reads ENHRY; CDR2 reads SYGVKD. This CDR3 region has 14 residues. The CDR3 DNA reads TGTGCCATCAGTGAACCAGGGGGCTTCTCTGAAGCTTTCTTT. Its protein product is CAISEPGGFSEAFF.

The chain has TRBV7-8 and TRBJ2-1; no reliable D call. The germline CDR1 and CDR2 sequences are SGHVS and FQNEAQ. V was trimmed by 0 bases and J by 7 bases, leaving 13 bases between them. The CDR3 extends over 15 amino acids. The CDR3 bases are TGTGCCAGCAGCTTAGCGGATCTCGGCGCGAATGAGCAGTTCTTC. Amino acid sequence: CASSLADLGANEQFF.

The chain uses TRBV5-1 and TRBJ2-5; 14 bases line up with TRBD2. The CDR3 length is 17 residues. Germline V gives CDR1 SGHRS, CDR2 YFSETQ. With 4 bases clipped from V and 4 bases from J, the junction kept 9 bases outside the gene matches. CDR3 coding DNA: TGCGCCAGCAGCGCGGGACTAGCGGGGGCAGTCTTAGAGACCCAGTACTTC. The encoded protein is CASSAGLAGAVLETQYF.

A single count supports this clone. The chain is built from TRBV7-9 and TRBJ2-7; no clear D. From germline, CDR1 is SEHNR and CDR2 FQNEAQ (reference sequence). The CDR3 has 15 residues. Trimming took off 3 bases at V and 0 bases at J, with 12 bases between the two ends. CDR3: CASSLRTESSYEQYF. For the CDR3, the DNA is TGTGCCAGCAGCTTGCGTACAGAGTCCTCCTACGAGCAGTACTTC. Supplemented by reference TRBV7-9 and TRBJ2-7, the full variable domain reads DTGVSQNPRHKITKRGQNVTFRCDPISEHNRLYWYRQTLGQGPEFLTYFQNEAQLEKSRLLSDRFSAERPKGSFSTLEIQRTEQGDSAMYLCASSLRTESSYEQYFGPGTRLTVT.

Here the CDR3 reads CASSEFGGRGSYEQYF. The DNA for the CDR3 is TGTGCCAGCTCCGAGTTCGGCGGGAGGGGGTCCTACGAGCAGTACTTC. The rearrangement joins TRBV18 to TRBJ2-7; 9 nucleotides match TRBD2. With V trimmed by 6 bases and J by 1 base, 10 bases remained unmatched. Germline assignment: CDR1 KGHSH and CDR2 LQKENI. This CDR3 has 16 amino acids.

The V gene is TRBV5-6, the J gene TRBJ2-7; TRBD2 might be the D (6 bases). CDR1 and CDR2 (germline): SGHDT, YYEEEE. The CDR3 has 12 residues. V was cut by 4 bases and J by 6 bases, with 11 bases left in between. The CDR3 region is CASSAGRLEQYF. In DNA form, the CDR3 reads TGTGCCAGCAGCGCGGGGCGTCTCGAGCAGTACTTC.

CDR3 protein: CASSRNTEAFF. The CDR3 region has the DNA TGTGCCAGCAGCCGGAACACTGAAGCTTTCTTT. The chain links TRBV6-5 to TRBJ1-1; no firm D call. CDR1 and CDR2 (germline): MNHEY, SVGAGI. The CDR3 is 11 amino acids. Trimming cost V 6 bases and J 1 base, with 3 bases left between them.

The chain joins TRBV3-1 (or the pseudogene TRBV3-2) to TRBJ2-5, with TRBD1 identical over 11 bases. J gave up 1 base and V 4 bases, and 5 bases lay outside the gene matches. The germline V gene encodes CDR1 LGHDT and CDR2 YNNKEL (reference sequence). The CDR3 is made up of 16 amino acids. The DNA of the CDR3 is TGTGCCAGCAGCCGGGGACAGGGGGGTCCCCAAGAGACCCAGTACTTC. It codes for CASSRGQGGPQETQYF.

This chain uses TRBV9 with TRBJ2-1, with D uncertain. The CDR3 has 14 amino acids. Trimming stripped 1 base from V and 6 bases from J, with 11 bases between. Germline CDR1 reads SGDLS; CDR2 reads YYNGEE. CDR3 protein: CASSVSGGPNEQFF. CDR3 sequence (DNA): TGTGCCAGCAGCGTATCGGGTGGGCCCAATGAGCAGTTCTTC.

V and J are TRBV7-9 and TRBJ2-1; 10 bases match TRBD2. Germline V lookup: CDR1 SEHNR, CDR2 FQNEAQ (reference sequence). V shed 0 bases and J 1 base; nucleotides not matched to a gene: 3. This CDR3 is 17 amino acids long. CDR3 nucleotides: TGTGCCAGCAGCTTAGCAGCGGGAGGGAGGTCCTACAATGAGCAGTTCTTC. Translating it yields CASSLAAGGRSYNEQFF.

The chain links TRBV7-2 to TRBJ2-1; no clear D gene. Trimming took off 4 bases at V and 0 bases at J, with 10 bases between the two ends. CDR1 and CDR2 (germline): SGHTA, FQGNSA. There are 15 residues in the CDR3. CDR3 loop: CASSSEDSSYNEQFF. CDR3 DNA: TGTGCCAGCAGCTCCGAGGATAGCTCCTACAATGAGCAGTTCTTC.